This TCR beta chain was retrieved from a study of CD8+CD57+ T cells in acquired aplastic anemia. Study information: On average, sorted CD4+ and CD8+ cells gave 3.2 ug of DNA. General study findings and limits: It was found that 25 to 35 CD8+ CDR3 sequences were shared between patients and controls.

Profiles of TCR beta VDJ and CDR3 were generated from a genomic DNA template. Each CDR3 protein gets one entry after TCRdb re-called the reads with MiXCR. In the table there are some 410,000 distinct CDR3 sequences, 65% to 75% of which are singletons. At least ten counts were recorded for this clonotype. As yet, its antigen is unknown. This CDR3 comprises 14 residues. Germline V gene data show CDR1 as SGHRS and CDR2 as YFSETQ. V lost 0 bases and J lost 8; bases outside the gene matches: 4. The material sequenced was sorted CD4+, CD8+, or CD8+CD57+ T cells (not recorded which) from PBMCs. This sequence originates from a human donor in good health, serving as a control. This chain connects TRBV5-1 to TRBJ1-4, with 7 bases lining up with TRBD1. CDR3 sequence: CASSLEGGKEKLFF. CDR3 nucleotides: TGCGCCAGCAGCTTGGAAGGGGGCAAGGAAAAACTGTTTTTT.